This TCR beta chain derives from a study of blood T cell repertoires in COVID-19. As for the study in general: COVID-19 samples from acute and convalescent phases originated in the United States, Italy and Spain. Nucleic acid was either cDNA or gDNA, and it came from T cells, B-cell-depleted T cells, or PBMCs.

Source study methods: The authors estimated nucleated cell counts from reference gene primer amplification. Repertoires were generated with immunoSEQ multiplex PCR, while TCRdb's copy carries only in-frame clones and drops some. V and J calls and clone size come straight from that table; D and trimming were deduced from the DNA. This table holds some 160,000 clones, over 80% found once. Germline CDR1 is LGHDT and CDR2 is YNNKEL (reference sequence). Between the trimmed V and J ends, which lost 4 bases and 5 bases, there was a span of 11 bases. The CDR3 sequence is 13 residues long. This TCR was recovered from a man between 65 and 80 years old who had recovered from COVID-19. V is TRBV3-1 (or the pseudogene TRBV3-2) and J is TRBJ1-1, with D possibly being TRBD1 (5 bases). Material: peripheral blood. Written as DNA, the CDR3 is TGTGCCAGCAGCCGGGAGGACATAACTGAAGCTTTCTTT. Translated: CASSREDITEAFF.